A selection of T cell receptor beta chains follows, all from one sample in a study of blood T cell repertoires in COVID-19. Profiled with immunoSEQ multiplex PCR; TCRdb holds only in-frame clones, not every one. Among 200,000 or so clones listed, roughly 89% were seen once. The sample consisted of PBMCs or T cells enriched from blood (not recorded which). Receptors originate from a woman aged 40 to 55 with acute COVID-19. The conserved cysteine and the conserved F or W are not part of the CDR3 here. A D gene is named only where the DNA matches it firmly.

>-|TRBV3-1/TRBV3-2
ASSPSRGRGNTEAF
>TRBD1|TRBV6-6
ATSGTGGGETQY
>-|TRBV4-1
ASSQEVEAYQSSYEQY
>TRBD2|TRBV3-1/TRBV3-2
ASSPGTRGETQY
>TRBD2|TRBV4-1
ASSQGPAGGRYEQY
>-|TRBV11-3
ASSLGGQANYGYT
>-|TRBV10-3
ATSGSRLSAQH
>-|TRBV7-3
ASSLTERETQY
>-|TRBV9
ASSLGAGVLRRQETQY
>-|TRBV24-1
ATSDLTRAHYEQY
>-|TRBV29-1
SVEGGDSTEAF
>-|TRBV7-8
ASTQCPGLDRDRGAV
>TRBD1|TRBV6-2/TRBV6-3
ASSPWTGGSNQPQH
>-|TRBV6-5
ASKVRGSYGYT
>TRBD2|TRBV7-8
ASSLTSGGWDTGELF
>-|TRBV7-9
ASSLEPGGEGYGYT
>TRBD1|TRBV6-5
ASSYTGGFTEAF
>-|TRBV7-2
ASSFSSGFGNTIY
>-|TRBV10-3
AISKGAGWTTEQF
>TRBD2|TRBV20-1
SAWWGGEQF
>TRBD2|TRBV7-2
ASSPNASGRSETQY
>TRBD2|TRBV4-1
ASSQAGLGEETQY
>TRBD1|TRBV23-1
ASSSTITKGTGASGRTQY
>TRBD1|TRBV11-2
ASSLDGIWGQGAYEQY
>-|TRBV28
ASSKDRTQY
>-|TRBV7-8
ASSSPGGAKNIQY
>TRBD1|TRBV19
ASSIQGTANTGELF
>TRBD1|TRBV19
ASSRDRGLSQPQH
>-|TRBV5-1
ASRQDSYGELF
>TRBD1|TRBV5-4
ASSFRGQGGGYT
>-|TRBV3-1/TRBV3-2
ASSLQGPQETQY
>TRBD1|TRBV9
ASSVAGGSPLH
>-|TRBV4-1
ASSQDPEGESETQY
>-|TRBV4-3
ASSQEPGVGKESPLH
>-|TRBV6-2/TRBV6-3
ASSLPGAKETQY
>-|TRBV12-3/TRBV12-4
ASSPTVPTQY
>TRBD1|TRBV4-1
ASSQSPGQERSYNEQF
>-|TRBV12-5
ASGLVLHDTNEKLF
>TRBD2|TRBV11-2
ASSFGLAGVDTQY
>TRBD1|TRBV9
ASSARTGGHGYT
>-|TRBV7-2
ASSHLEDSNEKLF
>-|TRBV9
ASSVGVTGSEKLF
>-|TRBV29-1
SVEGDSPLQF
>-|TRBV5-1
ATNPNSGQGGELF
>-|TRBV4-1
ASSQDRSGYRPRPGELF
>-|TRBV19
ASSIGRMIATNEKLF
>TRBD2|TRBV10-2
ASTIAGGLAGYNEQF
>-|TRBV24-1
ATSDFQTGEGQETQY
>TRBD2|TRBV5-5
ASSLGPLAGEGTQY
>TRBD1|TRBV6-5
ASRRTGRDTGELF